The 23 T cell receptor beta chains presented below share a single source sample, sequenced in a study of cytomegalovirus exposure and HLA in healthy donors. Data came from immunoSEQ multiplex PCR; TCRdb stores just in-frame clones and leaves some out. The top ten clones hold more than 0.8% of a sample with under 300,000 clones, 80% to 90% of them seen once. The material sequenced was PBMCs. These receptors all stem from a young woman in good health and CMV-seronegative.

J is TRBJ2-3 and V is TRBV6-6; D unclear. Germline V gives CDR1 MNHNY, CDR2 SVGAGI (reference sequence). The CDR3 sequence is 14 residues long. V was clipped by 5 bases and J by 1 base, with 10 bases between them. In DNA form, the CDR3 reads TGTGCCAGCAGTGCAGGCGTCCGCACAGATACGCAGTATTTT. The encoded protein is CASSAGVRTDTQYF.

This sequence joins TRBV19 and TRBJ2-7; D is possibly TRBD1 (6 bases). V gave up 6 bases and J gave up 3 bases, with 12 bases separating them. This CDR3 region has 13 residues. Germline V gives CDR1 LNHDA, CDR2 SQIVND (reference sequence). The CDR3 DNA reads TGTGCCAGTAGCAAAGAAGGGGGCTACGAGCAGTACTTC. Translated, it gives CASSKEGGYEQYF.

As DNA, the CDR3 is TGTGCCAGCAGCCGTCGGCAGGGACAAAACTATGGCTACACCTTC. Protein sequence: CASSRRQGQNYGYTF. The chain links TRBV7-6 to TRBJ1-2, with a weak D call TRBD1 (6 bases). Per germline, CDR1 SGHVS and CDR2 FNYEAQ. This CDR3 comprises 15 residues. Trimming shortened V by 5 bases and J by 2 bases, and 15 bases separated the two germline ends. Supplemented by reference TRBV7-6 and TRBJ1-2, the full variable domain reads GAGVSQSPRYKVTKRGQDVALRCDPISGHVSLYWYRQALGQGPEFLTYFNYEAQQDKSGLPNDRFSAERPEGSISTLTIQRTEQRDSAMYRCASSRRQGQNYGYTFGSGTRLTVV.

V and J are TRBV4-3 and TRBJ1-5; TRBD1 aligns across 7 bases. The V and J ends lost 0 bases and 2 bases, in that order; junction bases with no gene match: 4. Germline-derived CDR1 and CDR2 are LGHNA and YSLEER. This CDR3 contains 16 residues. The CDR3 here is CASSQDRTGGNQPQHF. CDR3 coding DNA: TGCGCCAGCAGCCAAGATCGCACAGGGGGCAATCAGCCCCAGCATTTT.

This chain uses TRBV4-1 with TRBJ2-1; the D gene is possibly TRBD2 (6 bases). The CDR3 covers 16 residues. V lost 2 bases and J lost 0, with 11 bases in between. Germline assignment: CDR1 MGHRA and CDR2 YSYEKL. The CDR3 spells CASSQLAPHSYNEQFF. The CDR3 DNA reads TGCGCCAGCAGCCAACTAGCGCCGCACTCCTACAATGAGCAGTTCTTC.

The J gene is TRBJ2-1, the V gene TRBV6-4; 7 positions agree with TRBD1. After removal of 4 bases from V and 8 bases from J, the junction contained 5 bases not matched to a gene. Looked up from germline, CDR1 is MRHNA and CDR2 is SNTAGT. The CDR3 length is 13 residues. The CDR3 region is CASSASQGDEQFF. The CDR3 DNA follows: TGTGCCAGCAGTGCTTCCCAGGGGGATGAGCAGTTCTTC.

The chain has TRBV2 and TRBJ2-7; D possibly corresponds to TRBD2 (7 bases). The germline CDR1 and CDR2 sequences are SNHLY and FYNNEI. The V end lost 10 bases, the J end lost 3 bases, and 16 bases lay between the germline ends. This CDR3 region has 13 residues. Here the CDR3 reads CAKARGADYEQYF. Written as DNA, the CDR3 is TGTGCCAAAGCTCGGGGGGCGGACTACGAGCAGTACTTC.

This rearrangement joins TRBV5-4 to TRBJ1-2; 11 positions agree with TRBD1. CDR1 and CDR2 from the germline V gene are SGHNT and YYREEE (reference sequence). The CDR3 has 14 amino acids. Trimming at V came to 4 bases and at J to 6 bases, leaving 5 bases not matched to a gene. The CDR3 is CASSPDRGLHGYTF. The DNA of the CDR3 is TGTGCCAGCAGCCCGGACAGGGGGCTTCATGGCTACACCTTC.

The V and J genes are TRBV27 and TRBJ2-7; 9 bases agree with TRBD1. The CDR3 length is 14 residues. From germline, CDR1 is MNHEY and CDR2 SMNVEV (reference sequence). V gave up 6 bases and J gave up 2 bases; unmatched junction bases: 5. Here the CDR3 reads CASRDRTGAYEQYF. The CDR3 DNA follows: TGTGCCAGCAGGGACAGGACAGGGGCCTACGAGCAGTACTTC.

The chain combines TRBV7-2 with TRBJ2-7; TRBD1 agrees at 9 bases. Germline CDR1 is SGHTA and CDR2 is FQGNSA. Losses at the gene ends were 4 bases for V and 3 bases for J; bases not matched to a gene: 7. This CDR3 spans 15 amino acids. The CDR3 region has the DNA TGTGCCAGCAGCTCTAGCGGACAGGGGTACTACGAGCAGTACTTC. This gives the protein CASSSSGQGYYEQYF. The full variable domain, in which reference TRBV7-2 and TRBJ2-7 provide the parts outside the CDR3, is GAGVSQSPSNKVTEKGKDVELRCDPISGHTALYWYRQSLGQGLEFLIYFQGNSAPDKSGLPSDRFSAERTGGSVSTLTIQRTQQEDSAVYLCASSSSGQGYYEQYFGPGTRLTVT.

The rearrangement joins TRBV6-5 to TRBJ2-3; D is perhaps TRBD2 (7 bases). The V end lost 2 bases, the J end lost 2 bases, and 11 bases lay between the germline ends. Germline-derived CDR1 and CDR2 are MNHEY and SVGAGI. The CDR3 consists of 15 residues. CDR3 nucleotide sequence: TGTGCCAGCAGTTACCAGGGGACTATCACAGATACGCAGTATTTT. Amino acids: CASSYQGTITDTQYF.

The chain recombines TRBV30 with TRBJ1-3; D call uncertain. Deletions cut 0 bases from V and 2 bases from J, with 8 bases between. The CDR3 extends over 14 amino acids. The germline V gene encodes CDR1 GTSNPN and CDR2 SVGIG (reference sequence). The CDR3 coding sequence is TGTGCCTGGAGTGTAGACTCCGCTGGAAACACCATATATTTT. This encodes CAWSVDSAGNTIYF. The whole variable domain, filled in from reference TRBV30 and TRBJ1-3, reads SQTIHQWPATLVQPVGSPLSLECTVEGTSNPNLYWYRQAAGRGLQLLFYSVGIGQISSEVPQNLSASRPQDRQFILSSKKLLLSDSGFYLCAWSVDSAGNTIYFGEGSWLTVV.

CDR3 in amino acids: CASSFGQGAGEQFF. In nucleotides, the CDR3 is TGCGCCAGCAGCTTCGGGCAGGGGGCGGGAGAGCAGTTCTTC. The chain employs TRBV5-1 and TRBJ2-1, with TRBD1 matching over 8 bases. This CDR3 is 14 amino acids long. Germline assignment: CDR1 SGHRS and CDR2 YFSETQ. J gave up 10 bases and V 2 bases, and 8 bases lay outside the gene matches.

The CDR3: CASSGQGNEQYF. Written as DNA, the CDR3 is TGTGCCAGCAGTGGACAGGGGAACGAGCAGTACTTC. The V gene is TRBV6-5, the J gene TRBJ2-7, with 9 bases that match TRBD1. The CDR3 sequence is 12 residues long. V gave up 5 bases and J gave up 5 bases; unmatched junction bases: 1. CDR1 MNHEY and CDR2 SVGAGI come from the germline V gene.

J is TRBJ2-7 and V is TRBV4-1, with D perhaps TRBD1 (6 bases). The CDR3 consists of 19 residues. V dropped 0 bases and J dropped 0 bases, with 21 bases sitting between them. Germline assignment: CDR1 MGHRA and CDR2 YSYEKL. CDR3 sequence (DNA): TGCGCCAGCAGCCAAGATAGGGCAGGGGAAGGATGGCGCTCCTACGAGCAGTACTTC. This sequence encodes CASSQDRAGEGWRSYEQYF.

The CDR3: CSVEVTSAYEQYF. CDR3 in DNA: TGCAGCGTTGAAGTGACATCAGCCTACGAGCAGTACTTC. V usage is TRBV29-1 and J usage is TRBJ2-7, with D hard to call. Germline values: CDR1 SQVTM, CDR2 ANQGSEA. The CDR3 is 13 residues long. Trimming took 1 base from V and 2 from J, leaving 9 bases between them.

V gene TRBV28 combines with J gene TRBJ1-1, with D maybe TRBD1 (6 bases). The CDR3 totals 17 residues. The V gene's germline CDR1 is MDHEN and CDR2 SYDVKM. Trimming pared 4 bases from V and 2 bases from J, leaving 20 bases between. The DNA for the CDR3 is TGTGCCAGCAGTTCTGGGGGGGCCCCGATGGACAACACTGAAGCTTTCTTT. Its protein product is CASSSGGAPMDNTEAFF.

The gene calls are TRBV6-5 and TRBJ1-1; the match to TRBD1 covers 7 bases. The CDR3 is 15 residues long. J was trimmed by 1 base and V by 2 bases; bases with no gene match: 4. Germline V lookup: CDR1 MNHEY, CDR2 SVGAGI. This CDR3 reads CASSYGTATNTEAFF. CDR3 DNA: TGTGCCAGCAGTTACGGGACAGCTACGAACACTGAAGCTTTCTTT.

The chain carries TRBV6-6 and TRBJ2-7; 7 nucleotides align to TRBD1. V was pared by 6 bases and J by 3 bases, with 8 bases of the junction left unmatched. The germline CDR1 and CDR2 sequences are MNHNY and SVGAGI (reference sequence). This CDR3 spans 14 amino acids. The CDR3 DNA is TGTGCCAGCAGAGCTCCGGGACAGTACTACGAGCAGTACTTC. Translating it yields CASRAPGQYYEQYF.

The chain couples TRBV6-5 to TRBJ2-3, with a weak D call TRBD1 (6 bases). Trimming took off 6 bases at V and 4 bases at J, with 14 bases between the two ends. CDR1 MNHEY and CDR2 SVGAGI come from the germline V gene. The CDR3 covers 14 residues. The chain's CDR3 is CASSQTGIADTQYF. In nucleotides, the CDR3 is TGTGCCAGCAGCCAGACAGGTATCGCAGATACGCAGTATTTT.

The chain joins TRBV4-1 to TRBJ1-3; the D is unclear. CDR1 and CDR2 (germline): MGHRA, YSYEKL. The CDR3 runs 15 residues. V lost 0 bases and J lost 4, with 10 bases in between. The CDR3 spells CASSQEGRVGNTIYF. CDR3 in DNA: TGCGCCAGCAGCCAAGAAGGGCGGGTGGGAAACACCATATATTTT.

This clone appeared a few times. The chain recombines TRBV6-5 with TRBJ1-1; 7 bases map to TRBD1. This CDR3 is built from 14 residues. Germline-derived CDR1 and CDR2 are MNHEY and SVGAGI. V shed 5 bases, J shed 0 bases, and the junction held 3 bases outside the gene matches. CDR3 protein: CASSPTGVNTEAFF. The DNA for the CDR3 is TGTGCCAGCAGTCCCACAGGGGTGAACACTGAAGCTTTCTTT.

The rearrangement uses TRBV18 and TRBJ2-7; maybe TRBD1 (6 bases). The CDR3 covers 18 residues. Trimming cost V 3 bases and J 0 bases, with 21 bases left between them. CDR1 and CDR2 from the germline V gene are KGHSH and LQKENI. The CDR3 reads CASSPRQIPPDSSYEQYF. The CDR3 coding sequence is TGTGCCAGCTCACCTCGACAAATCCCCCCGGACAGCTCCTACGAGCAGTACTTC.